The 31 T cell receptor beta chains below were found in one sample sequenced in a study of blood T cells in healthy people across ages. The authors ran a second PCR of roughly 6 to 12 cycles using a sample-barcoded 5' primer and a J-beta primer mix. TCRdb fed the 5' RACE reads into MiXCR, producing one record per CDR3 protein. The sample has 1.5 million to 1.9 million distinct CDR3 sequences, about 42% seen once. The sample comprised blood. Receptor source: a woman aged 18 to 35 in good health.

Concerning this clonotype: Just one base apart from a much larger clone, this may be a read error. The CDR3 reads CASSIGREKTQYF. For the CDR3, the DNA is TGTGCCAGCAGCATAGGAAGGGAGAAGACCCAGTACTTC. The chain uses TRBV9 and TRBJ2-7; D possibly corresponds to TRBD2 (5 bases). With the DNA end fitting TRBJ2-5 better, the J assignment may be wrong. The CDR3 extends over 13 amino acids. Germline V lookup: CDR1 SGDLS, CDR2 YYNGEE.

This chain links TRBV5-1 with TRBJ1-1; TRBD1 matches 8 bases. CDR1 and CDR2 (germline): SGHRS, YFSETQ. This CDR3 has 14 amino acids. V was clipped by 4 bases and J by 1 base; unmatched bases: 3. The CDR3 here is CASSDDRGNTEAFF. The CDR3 coding sequence is TGCGCCAGCAGCGATGACAGGGGGAACACTGAAGCTTTCTTT.

The chain carries TRBV19 and TRBJ2-5, with 7 bases fitting TRBD1. The J call may be mistaken, given a closer DNA end match to TRBJ2-7. The CDR3 spans 16 residues. Germline V gene data show CDR1 as LNHDA and CDR2 as SQIVND (reference sequence). Written as DNA, the CDR3 is TGTGCCAGTAGTCCACGAACCGGGACAGAAGCCGACGAGCAGTACTTC. Residues: CASSPRTGTEADEQYF.

The chain is built from TRBV12-3 or TRBV12-4 and TRBJ2-1; 13 bases are a match to TRBD2. Unmatched junction bases numbered 5, after V lost 4 bases and J lost 5 bases. The CDR3 loop spans 16 amino acids. As DNA, the CDR3 is TGTGCCAGCAGTTCCCTGGGACTAGCGGGGAACAATGAGCAGTTCTTC. It encodes CASSSLGLAGNNEQFF.

V is TRBV20-1 and J is TRBJ2-4, with 11 bases identical to TRBD1. Trimming at V came to 4 bases and at J to 13 bases, leaving 12 bases not matched to a gene. Per germline, CDR1 DFQATT and CDR2 SNEGSKA (reference sequence). The CDR3 has 14 amino acids. CDR3 sequence: CSAKLDRGLSKQYF. The DNA for the CDR3 is TGCAGTGCTAAGTTGGACAGGGGGCTAAGCAAGCAGTACTTC.

This chain links TRBV20-1 with TRBJ1-4, with D possibly TRBD1 on 6 matching bases. The CDR3 contains 13 residues. Trimming pared 3 bases from V and 7 bases from J, leaving 12 bases between. Per the germline V gene, CDR1 is DFQATT and CDR2 is SNEGSKA (reference sequence). CDR3 region: CSASGQGIEKLFF. Written as DNA, the CDR3 is TGCAGTGCTAGTGGTCAGGGGATTGAAAAACTGTTTTTT.

This clonotype was recorded at least ten times. This chain joins TRBV4-3 and TRBJ2-3, with 10 bases identical to TRBD2. Unmatched junction bases numbered 3, after V lost 3 bases and J lost 0 bases. The CDR3 is 16 residues long. Per the germline V gene, CDR1 is LGHNA and CDR2 is YSLEER. CDR3 in amino acids: CASSHRLAGSTDTQYF. For the CDR3, the DNA is TGCGCCAGCAGCCACCGACTAGCGGGTAGCACAGATACGCAGTATTTT.

This clonotype came up once. J is TRBJ1-2 and V is TRBV20-1, with D unresolved. V lost 1 base and J lost 1, with 19 bases in between. This CDR3 is built from 17 residues. Germline assignment: CDR1 DFQATT and CDR2 SNEGSKA (reference sequence). The CDR3 DNA reads TGCAGTGCTAGAGGTAGCTCACATCTCGGAAGTAACTATGGCTACACCTTC. Its translation is CSARGSSHLGSNYGYTF.

There are a few counts of this clonotype. This sequence joins TRBV7-2 and TRBJ2-5, with D perhaps matching TRBD1 (6 bases). Germline-derived CDR1 and CDR2 are SGHTA and FQGNSA. V lost 2 bases and J 2 bases, leaving 12 bases between the germline ends. CDR3 length equals 15 residues. CDR3 DNA sequence: TGTGCCAGCAGCTTATCGACAGGACGTCAAGAGACCCAGTACTTC. It translates to CASSLSTGRQETQYF.

J is TRBJ2-7 and V is TRBV9, with 7 bases fitting TRBD1. With V trimmed by 0 bases and J by 7 bases, 10 bases remained unmatched. From germline, CDR1 is SGDLS and CDR2 YYNGEE. This CDR3 contains 15 residues. CDR3 nucleotide sequence: TGTGCCAGCAGCGTAGCCTCGACAGGGTTGAATGAGCAGTACTTC. Protein: CASSVASTGLNEQYF.

The rearrangement uses TRBV6-1 and TRBJ1-2; D is uncertain. CDR1 and CDR2 (germline): MNHNS, SASEGT. V shed 5 bases and J shed 4 bases, with 20 bases lying between them. The CDR3 length is 16 residues. The CDR3 loop is CASSLYWTATLYGYTF. The CDR3 nucleotides are TGTGCCAGCAGTCTCTACTGGACCGCCACCCTCTATGGCTACACCTTC.

Only one count was recorded for this clonotype. The chain joins TRBV24-1 to TRBJ2-5; 15 nucleotides match TRBD2. CDR1 KGHDR and CDR2 SFDVKD come from the germline V gene. J gave up 11 bases and V 4 bases, and 10 bases lay outside the gene matches. CDR3 length equals 16 residues. CDR3 in amino acids: CATSDPGTSGGNEQYF. DNA of the CDR3: TGTGCCACCAGTGACCCAGGGACTAGCGGGGGGAATGAGCAGTACTTC.

V gene TRBV9 combines with J gene TRBJ1-2, with D perhaps matching TRBD1 (6 bases). V was pared by 0 bases and J by 4 bases, with 16 bases between. CDR3 size: 16 residues. CDR1 is SGDLS, CDR2 YYNGEE, per germline. This CDR3 is CASSVGFPGDIYGYTF. CDR3 bases: TGTGCCAGCAGCGTAGGATTCCCAGGGGACATCTATGGCTACACCTTC.

The CDR3 sequence is CASSISGTNFYEQYF. CDR3 DNA: TGCGCCAGCAGCATTAGCGGGACCAATTTCTACGAGCAGTACTTC. The chain uses TRBV5-1 and TRBJ2-5; 8 bases align to TRBD2. The assigned J gene may be wrong: the sequence end matches TRBJ2-7 better. The CDR3 loop spans 15 amino acids. Germline loops: CDR1 SGHRS, CDR2 YFSETQ.

The V call is TRBV20-1, the J call TRBJ2-5; D gene uncertain. Judging by the DNA end, TRBJ2-7 fits better; the J call may be wrong. The CDR3 extends over 15 amino acids. Germline-derived CDR1 and CDR2 are DFQATT and SNEGSKA (reference sequence). In DNA, the CDR3 is TGCAGTGCTAGAGATCTCGAGAGAGTAAATTACGAGCAGTACTTC. Amino acids: CSARDLERVNYEQYF.

This chain joins TRBV3-1 and TRBJ1-2; D not resolved. The germline gives CDR1 LGHDT, CDR2 YNNKEL (reference sequence). The V end lost 4 bases, the J end lost 1 base, and 13 bases lay between the germline ends. The CDR3 covers 15 residues. The CDR3 DNA sequence: TGTGCCAGCAGCCCCGGCGGCTTACTTAACTATGGCTACACCTTC. Translated: CASSPGGLLNYGYTF. The whole variable domain, filled in from reference TRBV3-1 and TRBJ1-2, reads DTAVSQTPKYLVTQMGNDKSIKCEQNLGHDTMYWYKQDSKKFLKIMFSYNNKELIINETVPNRFSPKSPDKAHLNLHINSLELGDSAVYFCASSPGGLLNYGYTFGSGTRLTVV.

This chain joins TRBV4-1 and TRBJ1-1, with D tentatively TRBD1 (6 bases). This CDR3 spans 14 amino acids. The germline gives CDR1 MGHRA, CDR2 YSYEKL. Trimming pared 0 bases from V and 5 bases from J, leaving 10 bases between. Here the CDR3 DNA reads TGCGCCAGCAGCCAAGAACGGGGGCGGACTGAAGCTTTCTTT. Translating it yields CASSQERGRTEAFF.

The chain joins TRBV5-1 to TRBJ2-1; 7 positions match TRBD1. Germline V gene data show CDR1 as SGHRS and CDR2 as YFSETQ. This CDR3 contains 15 residues. The ends lost 1 base at V and 5 bases at J; junction bases unmatched: 6. The CDR3 nucleotides are TGCGCCAGCAGCTTGTTTGACAGGGTCGACAATGAGCAGTTCTTC. It codes for CASSLFDRVDNEQFF. The whole variable domain, remainder taken from reference TRBV5-1 and TRBJ2-1, is KAGVTQTPRYLIKTRGQQVTLSCSPISGHRSVSWYQQTPGQGLQFLFEYFSETQRNKGNFPGRFSGRQFSNSRSEMNVSTLELGDSALYLCASSLFDRVDNEQFFGPGTRLTVL.

This clonotype occurred once. The chain uses TRBV20-1 and TRBJ2-7; 11 positions match TRBD2. Germline V CDR1 and CDR2: DFQATT, SNEGSKA (reference sequence). This CDR3 contains 17 residues. J was trimmed by 4 bases and V by 6 bases; bases with no gene match: 17. CDR3 DNA: TGCAGTGCAACCTCCGGTACCGGGACTAGCGGCTTATACGAGCAGTACTTC. It encodes CSATSGTGTSGLYEQYF.

This clonotype was picked up a small number of times. This chain links TRBV28 with TRBJ1-2, with D unclear. Trimming left V 6 bases short and J 5 bases short, with 13 bases between. Germline V gives CDR1 MDHEN, CDR2 SYDVKM. The CDR3 covers 13 residues. The CDR3 bases are TGTGCCAGCAGCGCCCCGACTGCATATGGCTACACCTTC. This sequence encodes CASSAPTAYGYTF.

The CDR3 sequence is CASSLGIDRNQPQHF. The CDR3 DNA is TGCGCCAGCAGCTTGGGTATCGACAGGAATCAGCCCCAGCATTTT. The chain links TRBV5-1 to TRBJ1-5; TRBD1 is a possible D gene (6 bases). CDR3 length equals 15 residues. With 0 bases removed from V and 4 bases from J, the gap between germline ends came to 11 bases. CDR1 and CDR2 from the germline V gene are SGHRS and YFSETQ.

CDR3 sequence: CSAADRSWNSPLHF. The CDR3 DNA sequence: TGCAGTGCTGCCGACAGGAGTTGGAATTCACCCCTCCACTTT. The rearrangement links TRBV20-1 to TRBJ1-6; D may be TRBD1 (6 bases). The CDR3 loop spans 14 amino acids. Germline CDR1 reads DFQATT; CDR2 reads SNEGSKA (reference sequence). V shed 5 bases and J shed 7 bases, with 15 bases lying between them.

This clonotype occurred many times. The rearrangement links TRBV28 to TRBJ1-2, with TRBD1 matching 7 bases. The CDR3 has 13 amino acids. Germline V CDR1 and CDR2: MDHEN, SYDVKM. J gave up 7 bases and V 3 bases, and 5 bases lay outside the gene matches. The CDR3 loop reads CASSLGRGTGYTF. The CDR3, as DNA: TGTGCCAGCAGTTTGGGCAGGGGGACTGGCTACACCTTC.

J is TRBJ2-7 and V is TRBV28; D is perhaps TRBD1 (6 bases). The CDR3 is 14 amino acids. V was pared by 5 bases and J by 3 bases, with 14 bases between. The germline CDR1 and CDR2 sequences are MDHEN and SYDVKM. The CDR3: CASSREDSNYEQYF. In nucleotides, the CDR3 is TGTGCCAGCAGTCGAGAGGACAGTAACTACGAGCAGTACTTC.

The chain is built from TRBV30 and TRBJ2-1, with 8 bases lining up with TRBD2. The CDR3 has 15 amino acids. Germline V gene lookup returns CDR1 GTSNPN and CDR2 SVGIG (reference sequence). After removal of 0 bases from V and 2 bases from J, the junction contained 3 bases not matched to a gene. Here the CDR3 DNA reads TGTGCCTGGAGTGTAACTAGCGGCACCTACAATGAGCAGTTCTTC. Amino acid sequence: CAWSVTSGTYNEQFF.

This clonotype has a single count. An end of the junction does not agree with germline; a read error may underlie this. The gene calls are TRBV12-3 or TRBV12-4 and TRBJ2-5, with TRBD2 identical over 7 bases. CDR3 size: 15 residues. The CDR3 nucleotides are TGTACCAGCAGTTTTAGCCTAGCGGTACAAGAGACCCAGTACTTC. This codes for CTSSFSLAVQETQYF.

The table lists this clonotype with a few counts. The V gene is TRBV4-1, the J gene TRBJ1-3, with a possible D match to TRBD1 (5 bases). The V gene lost 1 base and the J gene lost 3 bases, with 10 bases spanning the gap. The germline V gene encodes CDR1 MGHRA and CDR2 YSYEKL. The CDR3 has 15 residues. The CDR3 is CASSQGPGSGNTIYF. The CDR3 DNA is TGCGCCAGCAGCCAAGGACCAGGGAGTGGAAACACCATATATTTT.

This clonotype has a single count. The chain uses TRBV27 and TRBJ2-1; maybe TRBD2 (6 bases). The DNA end is more similar to TRBJ2-7, so the J call may be wrong. The CDR3 is 15 residues long. The germline V gene encodes CDR1 MNHEY and CDR2 SMNVEV (reference sequence). The CDR3 loop reads CASSLMEGRYNEQYF. DNA for the CDR3: TGTGCCAGCAGTTTAATGGAGGGTCGCTACAATGAGCAGTACTTC.

This CDR3 is CASSSRDGLNQPQHF. Written as DNA, the CDR3 is TGTGCCAGCTCCTCGCGAGACGGTCTCAATCAGCCCCAGCATTTT. The rearrangement joins TRBV18 to TRBJ1-5; D not certain. Per germline, CDR1 KGHSH and CDR2 LQKENI. The CDR3 is made up of 15 amino acids. The V end lost 6 bases, the J end lost 3 bases, and 15 bases lay between the germline ends. Combining the CDR3 with reference TRBV18 and TRBJ1-5 gives the whole variable domain NAGVMQNPRHLVRRRGQEARLRCSPMKGHSHVYWYRQLPEEGLKFMVYLQKENIIDESGMPKERFSAEFPKEGPSILRIQQVVRGDSAAYFCASSSRDGLNQPQHFGDGTRLSIL.

This clonotype was found many times. The chain recombines TRBV6-2 or TRBV6-3 with TRBJ2-5; D is unresolved. This CDR3 comprises 14 residues. With 4 bases removed from V and 2 bases from J, the gap between germline ends came to 11 bases. Germline assignment: CDR1 MNHEY and CDR2 SVGEGT. The CDR3 reads CASSLFVGQETQYF. CDR3 DNA: TGTGCCAGCAGTTTGTTTGTGGGACAAGAGACCCAGTACTTC.

This clonotype appeared a few times. As DNA, the CDR3 is TGTGCCAGCACCCTGGGGTGGGGCTTCTCCTACAATGAGCAGTTCTTC. Protein: CASTLGWGFSYNEQFF. The chain is built from TRBV11-2 and TRBJ2-1; the D gene is possibly TRBD1 (5 bases). Germline V gene lookup returns CDR1 SGHAT and CDR2 FQNNGV. V was clipped by 7 bases and J by 0 bases, with 16 bases between them. The CDR3 contains 16 residues.